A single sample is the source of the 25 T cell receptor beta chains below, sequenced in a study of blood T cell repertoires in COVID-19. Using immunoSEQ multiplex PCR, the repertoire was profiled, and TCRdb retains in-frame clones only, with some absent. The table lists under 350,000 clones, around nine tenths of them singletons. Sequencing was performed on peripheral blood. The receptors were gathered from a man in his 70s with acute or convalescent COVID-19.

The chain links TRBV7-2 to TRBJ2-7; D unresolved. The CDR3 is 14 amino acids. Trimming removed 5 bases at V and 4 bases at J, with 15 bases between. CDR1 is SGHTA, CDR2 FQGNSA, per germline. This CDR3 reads CASSPSRRVYEQYF. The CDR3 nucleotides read TGTGCCAGCAGCCCAAGCCGTCGTGTTTACGAGCAGTACTTC. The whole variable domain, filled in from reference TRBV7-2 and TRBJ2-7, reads GAGVSQSPSNKVTEKGKDVELRCDPISGHTALYWYRQSLGQGLEFLIYFQGNSAPDKSGLPSDRFSAERTGGSVSTLTIQRTQQEDSAVYLCASSPSRRVYEQYFGPGTRLTVT.

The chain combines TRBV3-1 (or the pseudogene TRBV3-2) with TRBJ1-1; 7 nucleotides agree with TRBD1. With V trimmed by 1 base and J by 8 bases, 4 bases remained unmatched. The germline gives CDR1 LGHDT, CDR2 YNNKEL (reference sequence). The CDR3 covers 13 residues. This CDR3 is CASSQGADREAFF. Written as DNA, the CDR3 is TGTGCCAGCAGCCAAGGAGCGGACAGGGAAGCTTTCTTT.

The CDR3 bases are TGTGCCTGGAGTGTCGACAGGGGGCCGACTGAAGCTTTCTTT. It encodes CAWSVDRGPTEAFF. The chain uses TRBV30 and TRBJ1-1, with TRBD1 matching 10 bases. This CDR3 has 14 amino acids. Germline lookup yields CDR1 GTSNPN and CDR2 SVGIG (reference sequence). J lost 5 bases, V lost 0 bases, and 3 bases had no gene match.

CDR3 in amino acids: CASSETQGGPSQETQYF. CDR3 bases: TGTGCCAGCAGCGAGACCCAAGGGGGCCCGTCCCAAGAGACCCAGTACTTC. The V gene is TRBV9, the J gene TRBJ2-5; 7 bases line up with TRBD1. CDR1 is SGDLS and CDR2 is YYNGEE in the germline V gene. V gave up 3 bases and J gave up 1 base; unmatched junction bases: 12. This CDR3 spans 17 amino acids.

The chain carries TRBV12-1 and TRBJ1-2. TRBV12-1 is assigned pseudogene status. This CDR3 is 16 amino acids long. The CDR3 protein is CASSPSRGGEDYGYTF. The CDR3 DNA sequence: TGTGCCAGCAGCCCATCCCGGGGAGGGGAGGACTATGGCTACACCTTC.

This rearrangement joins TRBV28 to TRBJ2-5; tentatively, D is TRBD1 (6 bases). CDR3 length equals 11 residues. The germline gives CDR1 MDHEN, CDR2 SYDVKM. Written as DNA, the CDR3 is TGTATGGTCGCAGGGGAGGAGACCCAGTACTTC. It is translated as CMVAGEETQYF. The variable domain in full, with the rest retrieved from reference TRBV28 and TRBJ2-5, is DVKVTQSSRYLVKRTGEKVFLECVQDMDHENMFWYRQDPGLGLRLIYFSYDVKMKEKGDIPEGYSVSREKKERFSLILESASTNQTSMYLCMVAGEETQYFGPGTRLLVL.

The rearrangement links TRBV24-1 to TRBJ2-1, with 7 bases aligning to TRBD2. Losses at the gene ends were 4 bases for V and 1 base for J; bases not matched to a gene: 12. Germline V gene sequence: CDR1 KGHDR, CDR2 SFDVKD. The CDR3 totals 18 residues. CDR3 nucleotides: TGTGCCACCAGTGACCCCCGGGGGAGGCGGGGGTCCTACAATGAGCAGTTCTTC. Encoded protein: CATSDPRGRRGSYNEQFF.

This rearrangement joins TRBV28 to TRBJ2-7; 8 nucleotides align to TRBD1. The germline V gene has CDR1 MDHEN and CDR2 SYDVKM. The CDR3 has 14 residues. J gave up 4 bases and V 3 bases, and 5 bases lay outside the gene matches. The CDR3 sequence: CASSFPGGRYEQYF. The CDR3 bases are TGTGCCAGCAGTTTCCCAGGGGGCCGGTACGAGCAGTACTTC.

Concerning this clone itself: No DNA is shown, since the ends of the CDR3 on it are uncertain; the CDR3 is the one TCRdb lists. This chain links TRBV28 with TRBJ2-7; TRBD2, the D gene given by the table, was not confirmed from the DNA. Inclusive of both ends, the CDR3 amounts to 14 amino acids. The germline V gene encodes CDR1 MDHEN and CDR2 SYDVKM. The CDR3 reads CASSTSPPSYEQYF.

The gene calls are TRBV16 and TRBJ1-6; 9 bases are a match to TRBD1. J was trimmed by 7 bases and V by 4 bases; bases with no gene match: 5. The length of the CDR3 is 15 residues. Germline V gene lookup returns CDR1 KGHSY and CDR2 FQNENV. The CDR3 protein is CASSRLGQGNSPLHF. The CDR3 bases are TGTGCCAGCAGCCGCCTGGGACAGGGAAATTCACCCCTCCACTTT.

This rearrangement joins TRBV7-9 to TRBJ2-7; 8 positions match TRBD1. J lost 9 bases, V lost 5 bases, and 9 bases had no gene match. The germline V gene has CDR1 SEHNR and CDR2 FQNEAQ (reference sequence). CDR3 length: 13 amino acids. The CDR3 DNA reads TGTGCCAGCAGCCCGGACAGGGACGCAGGGCAGTACTTC. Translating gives CASSPDRDAGQYF.

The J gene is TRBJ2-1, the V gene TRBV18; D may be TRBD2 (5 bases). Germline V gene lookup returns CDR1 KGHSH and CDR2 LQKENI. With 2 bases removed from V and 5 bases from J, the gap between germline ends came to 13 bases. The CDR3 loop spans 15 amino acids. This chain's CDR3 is CASSPISATDNEQFF. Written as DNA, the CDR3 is TGTGCCAGCTCACCAATTAGCGCCACGGACAATGAGCAGTTCTTC.

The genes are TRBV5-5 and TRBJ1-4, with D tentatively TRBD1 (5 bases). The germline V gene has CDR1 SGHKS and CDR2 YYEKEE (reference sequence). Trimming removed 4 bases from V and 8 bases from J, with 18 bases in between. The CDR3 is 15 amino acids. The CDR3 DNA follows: TGTGCCAGCAGCCCCACCGGGGGGAGTCAGGAAAAACTGTTTTTT. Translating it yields CASSPTGGSQEKLFF.

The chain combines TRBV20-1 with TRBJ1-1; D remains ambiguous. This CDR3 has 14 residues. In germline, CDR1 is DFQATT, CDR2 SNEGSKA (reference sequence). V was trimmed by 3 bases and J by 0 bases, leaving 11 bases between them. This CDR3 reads CSASNGQMNTEAFF. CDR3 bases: TGCAGTGCTAGTAATGGGCAGATGAACACTGAAGCTTTCTTT.

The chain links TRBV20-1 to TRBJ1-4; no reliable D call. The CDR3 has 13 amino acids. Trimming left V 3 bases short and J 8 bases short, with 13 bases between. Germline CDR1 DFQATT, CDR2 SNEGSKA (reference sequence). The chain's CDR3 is CSASWAASEKLFF. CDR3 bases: TGCAGTGCTAGTTGGGCAGCATCCGAAAAACTGTTTTTT.

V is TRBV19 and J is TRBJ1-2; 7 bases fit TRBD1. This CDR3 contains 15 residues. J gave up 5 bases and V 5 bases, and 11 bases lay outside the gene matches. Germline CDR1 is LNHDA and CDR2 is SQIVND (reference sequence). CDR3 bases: TGTGCCAGTAGTTTTCTCGAGGGACAGAAGTATGGCTACACCTTC. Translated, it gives CASSFLEGQKYGYTF. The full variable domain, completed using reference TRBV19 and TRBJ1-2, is DGGITQSPKYLFRKEGQNVTLSCEQNLNHDAMYWYRQDPGQGLRLIYYSQIVNDFQKGDIAEGYSVSREKKESFPLTVTSAQKNPTAFYLCASSFLEGQKYGYTFGSGTRLTVV.

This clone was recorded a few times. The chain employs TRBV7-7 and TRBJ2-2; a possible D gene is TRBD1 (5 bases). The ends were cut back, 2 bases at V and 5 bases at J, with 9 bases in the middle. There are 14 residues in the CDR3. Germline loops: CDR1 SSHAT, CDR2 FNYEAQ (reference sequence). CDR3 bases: TGTGCCAGCAGCTTATCCCAGGGAACCGGGGAGCTGTTTTTT. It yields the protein CASSLSQGTGELFF.

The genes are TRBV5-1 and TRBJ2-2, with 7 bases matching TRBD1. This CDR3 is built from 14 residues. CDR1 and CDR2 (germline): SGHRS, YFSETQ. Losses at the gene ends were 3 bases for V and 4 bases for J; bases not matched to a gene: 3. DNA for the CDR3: TGCGCCAGCAGCTCGGGACAGTCCACCGGGGAGCTGTTTTTT. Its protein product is CASSSGQSTGELFF.

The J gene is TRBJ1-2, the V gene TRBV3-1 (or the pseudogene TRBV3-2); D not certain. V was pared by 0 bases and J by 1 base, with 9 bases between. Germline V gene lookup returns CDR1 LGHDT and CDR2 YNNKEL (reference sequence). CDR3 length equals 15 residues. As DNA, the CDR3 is TGTGCCAGCAGCCAAGATACCGGGGATAACTATGGCTACACCTTC. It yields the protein CASSQDTGDNYGYTF.

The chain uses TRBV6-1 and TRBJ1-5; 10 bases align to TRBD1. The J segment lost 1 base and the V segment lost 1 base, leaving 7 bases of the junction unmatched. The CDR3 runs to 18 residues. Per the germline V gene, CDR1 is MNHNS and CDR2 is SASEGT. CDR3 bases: TGTGCCAGCAGTGAAGAACCGACAGGGGGCTTAAGCAATCAGCCCCAGCATTTT. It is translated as CASSEEPTGGLSNQPQHF.

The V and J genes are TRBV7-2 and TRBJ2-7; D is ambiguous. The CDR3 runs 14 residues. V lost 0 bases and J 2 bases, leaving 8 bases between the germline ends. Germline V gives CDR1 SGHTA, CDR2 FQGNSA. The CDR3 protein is CASSLAQQTYEQYF. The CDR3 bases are TGTGCCAGCAGCTTAGCACAGCAAACCTACGAGCAGTACTTC.

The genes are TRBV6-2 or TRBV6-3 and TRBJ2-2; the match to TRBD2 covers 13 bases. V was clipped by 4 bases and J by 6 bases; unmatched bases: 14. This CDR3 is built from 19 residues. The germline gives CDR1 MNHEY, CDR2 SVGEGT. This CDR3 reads CASSSPRTSGRWTAGELFF. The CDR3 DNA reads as TGTGCCAGCAGTTCTCCAAGGACTAGCGGGAGATGGACTGCCGGGGAGCTGTTTTTT.

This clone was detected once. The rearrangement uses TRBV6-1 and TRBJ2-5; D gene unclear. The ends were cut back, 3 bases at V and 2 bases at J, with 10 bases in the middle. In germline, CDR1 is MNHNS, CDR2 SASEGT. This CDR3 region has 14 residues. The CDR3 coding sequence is TGTGCCAGCAGTGATGGCCAGGCTCAAGAGACCCAGTACTTC. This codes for CASSDGQAQETQYF.

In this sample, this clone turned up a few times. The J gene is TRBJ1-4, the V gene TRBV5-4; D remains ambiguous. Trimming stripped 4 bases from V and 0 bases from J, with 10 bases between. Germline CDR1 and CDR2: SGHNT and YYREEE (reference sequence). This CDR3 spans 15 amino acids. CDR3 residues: CASSQAGATNEKLFF. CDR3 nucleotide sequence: TGTGCCAGCAGCCAGGCGGGTGCAACTAATGAAAAACTGTTTTTT.

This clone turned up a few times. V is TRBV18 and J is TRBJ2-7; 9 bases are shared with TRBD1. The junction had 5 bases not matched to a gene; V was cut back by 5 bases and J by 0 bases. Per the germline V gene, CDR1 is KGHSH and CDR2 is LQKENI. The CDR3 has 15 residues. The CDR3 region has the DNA TGTGCCAGCTCAACCGGACAGGGGAACTCCTACGAGCAGTACTTC. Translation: CASSTGQGNSYEQYF.